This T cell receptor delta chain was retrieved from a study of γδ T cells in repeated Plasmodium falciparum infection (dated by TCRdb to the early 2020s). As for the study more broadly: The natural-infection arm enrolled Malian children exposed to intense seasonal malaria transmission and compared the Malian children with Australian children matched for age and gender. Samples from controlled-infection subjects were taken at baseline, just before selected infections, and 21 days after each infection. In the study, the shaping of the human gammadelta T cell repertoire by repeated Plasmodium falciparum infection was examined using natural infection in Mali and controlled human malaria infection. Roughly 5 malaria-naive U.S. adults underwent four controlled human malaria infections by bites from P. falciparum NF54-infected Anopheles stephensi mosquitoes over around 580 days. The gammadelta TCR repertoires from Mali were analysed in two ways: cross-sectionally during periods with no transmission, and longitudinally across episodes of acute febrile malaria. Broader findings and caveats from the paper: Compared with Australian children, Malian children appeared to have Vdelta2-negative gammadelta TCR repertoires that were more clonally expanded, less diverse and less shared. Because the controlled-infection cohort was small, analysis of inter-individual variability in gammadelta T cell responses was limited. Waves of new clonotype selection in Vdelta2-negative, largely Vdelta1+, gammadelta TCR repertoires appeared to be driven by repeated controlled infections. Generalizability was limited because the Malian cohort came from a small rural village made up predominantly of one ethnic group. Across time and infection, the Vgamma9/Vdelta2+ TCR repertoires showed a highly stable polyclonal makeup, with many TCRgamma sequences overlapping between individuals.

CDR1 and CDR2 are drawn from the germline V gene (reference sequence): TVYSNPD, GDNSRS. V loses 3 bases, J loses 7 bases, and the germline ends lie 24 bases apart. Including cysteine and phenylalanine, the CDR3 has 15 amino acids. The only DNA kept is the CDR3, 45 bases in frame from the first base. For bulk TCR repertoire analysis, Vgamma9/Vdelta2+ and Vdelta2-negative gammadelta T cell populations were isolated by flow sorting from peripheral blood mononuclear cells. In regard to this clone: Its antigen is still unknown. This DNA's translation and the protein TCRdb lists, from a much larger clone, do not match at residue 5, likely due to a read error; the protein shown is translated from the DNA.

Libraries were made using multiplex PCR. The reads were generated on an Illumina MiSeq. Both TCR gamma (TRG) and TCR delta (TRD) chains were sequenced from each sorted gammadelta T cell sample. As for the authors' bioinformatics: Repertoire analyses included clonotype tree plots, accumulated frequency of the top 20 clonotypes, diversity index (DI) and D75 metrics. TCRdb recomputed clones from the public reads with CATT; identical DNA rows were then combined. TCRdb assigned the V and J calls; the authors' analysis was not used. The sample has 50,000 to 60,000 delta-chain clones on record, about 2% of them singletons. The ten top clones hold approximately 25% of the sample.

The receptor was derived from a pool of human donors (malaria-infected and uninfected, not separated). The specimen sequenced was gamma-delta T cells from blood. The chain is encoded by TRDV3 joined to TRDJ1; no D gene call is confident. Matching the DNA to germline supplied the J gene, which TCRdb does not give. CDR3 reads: CALIPSEERYGKLIF. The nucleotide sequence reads TGTGCCTTAATACCCTCGGAGGAGAGATATGGTAAACTCATCTTT.